Here is one T cell receptor (beta chain) with its context. Its specificity is not known. Primed by a sample-barcoded 5' primer and a J-beta primer mix, a second PCR proceeded for about 6 to 12 cycles. One entry per CDR3 protein results from TCRdb running MiXCR on the 5' RACE reads. The sample carries approximately 670,000 distinct CDR3 sequences, roughly 41% recorded once. This specimen belongs to a study of blood T cells in healthy people across ages. Study-wide findings and caveats: The recorded TCR beta diversity per million T cells decreased in a roughly linear manner with age.

Trimming took off 5 bases at V and 2 bases at J, with 10 bases between the two ends. The CDR3 runs 14 residues. V usage is TRBV12-3 or TRBV12-4 and J usage is TRBJ1-5, with D uncertain. The clonotype comes from an elderly man in good health. The sample was blood. Here the CDR3 reads CASSTWTGNQPQHF. The DNA for the CDR3 is TGTGCCAGCAGTACATGGACGGGCAATCAGCCCCAGCATTTT.